This entry concerns a single T cell receptor beta chain. Germline CDR1 SGHTA, CDR2 FQGNSA. This CDR3 region has 14 residues. Germline trimming cut 10 bases from V and 2 bases from J; bases unmatched to any gene: 11. This record belongs to a study of blood T cell repertoires in COVID-19. Study at large: The analysed material was cDNA or gDNA that came from T cells, B-cell-depleted T cells, or PBMCs.

Original processing methods: Amplification from reference gene primers served as the basis for estimated nucleated cell counts. Assay: immunoSEQ multiplex PCR; the TCRdb copy retains only in-frame clones and omits some. V and J calls and clone size are those listed in that table; D and trimming were worked out from the DNA. Of over 85,000 clones listed, around 82% are singletons. Seattle enrolled patients during active infection and tracked them longitudinally. The clonotype originates from an elderly woman with COVID-19, enrolled during active disease. Sequencing input: peripheral blood. This chain connects TRBV7-2 to TRBJ2-7; 7 nucleotides line up with TRBD2. The CDR3 reads CATMLASGAYEQYF. For the CDR3, the DNA is TGTGCCACGATGCTGGCTAGCGGAGCCTACGAGCAGTACTTC.